One sample yielded the 3 T cell receptor beta chains listed below, sequenced in a study of T cell responses to AZD1222 COVID-19 vaccine. TCRdb's table, derived via immunoSEQ multiplex PCR, lists solely in-frame clones and lacks some. The sample contains some 150,000 clones, about 93% of which appear only once. Sequences were derived from peripheral blood, sampled on day 0 of AZD1222 vaccination. These receptors originate from an adult in good health.

This chain joins TRBV19 and TRBJ2-3; 7 bases agree with TRBD2. The CDR3 contains 16 residues. The V and J ends lost 5 bases and 3 bases, in that order; junction bases with no gene match: 11. CDR1 is LNHDA and CDR2 is SQIVND in the germline V gene (reference sequence). CDR3 in amino acids: CASSLRGSGVTDTQYF. The CDR3 coding sequence is TGTGCCAGTAGTCTTCGAGGGAGCGGGGTGACAGATACGCAGTATTTT.

The chain is built from TRBV12-3 or TRBV12-4 and TRBJ1-2; TRBD1 matches at 9 bases. With V trimmed by 5 bases and J by 8 bases, 6 bases remained unmatched. The CDR3 contains 13 residues. CDR3 loop: CASSNTGGAGYTF. The CDR3 coding sequence is TGTGCCAGCAGTAACACAGGGGGCGCGGGCTACACCTTC.

The CDR3 loop is CASSLGLKGTQYF. CDR3 bases: TGTGCCAGCAGTTTAGGATTAAAGGGGACCCAGTACTTC. The chain uses TRBV12-3 or TRBV12-4 and TRBJ2-5; no firm D call. Trimming removed 1 base from V and 7 bases from J, with 10 bases in between. The CDR3 is 13 amino acids.